This T cell receptor (beta chain) emerged from a study of graft-versus-host responses after intestinal transplantation. Looking at the study overall: Each of the recipients got a multivisceral, liver-intestinal, or isolated intestinal transplant.

The V gene end was trimmed by 5 bases and the J gene end by 0 bases; junction bases not matched to a gene: 4. Germline-derived CDR1 and CDR2 are MDHEN and SYDVKM. The CDR3 is made up of 16 amino acids. TCRdb keeps only in-frame clones here, not all; method: immunoSEQ multiplex PCR. The sample has 13,000 or so clones, about four fifths seen once. This sequence originates from a human patient who received an intestinal transplant, so some T cells may come from the graft donor. V usage is TRBV28 and J usage is TRBJ1-6, with 7 bases matching TRBD1. The sample in question was PBMCs, obtained after intestinal transplantation. For the CDR3, the DNA is TGTGCCAGCAGTCAGGGGGTCAGCTCCTATAATTCACCCCTCCACTTT. Amino acid sequence: CASSQGVSSYNSPLHF.